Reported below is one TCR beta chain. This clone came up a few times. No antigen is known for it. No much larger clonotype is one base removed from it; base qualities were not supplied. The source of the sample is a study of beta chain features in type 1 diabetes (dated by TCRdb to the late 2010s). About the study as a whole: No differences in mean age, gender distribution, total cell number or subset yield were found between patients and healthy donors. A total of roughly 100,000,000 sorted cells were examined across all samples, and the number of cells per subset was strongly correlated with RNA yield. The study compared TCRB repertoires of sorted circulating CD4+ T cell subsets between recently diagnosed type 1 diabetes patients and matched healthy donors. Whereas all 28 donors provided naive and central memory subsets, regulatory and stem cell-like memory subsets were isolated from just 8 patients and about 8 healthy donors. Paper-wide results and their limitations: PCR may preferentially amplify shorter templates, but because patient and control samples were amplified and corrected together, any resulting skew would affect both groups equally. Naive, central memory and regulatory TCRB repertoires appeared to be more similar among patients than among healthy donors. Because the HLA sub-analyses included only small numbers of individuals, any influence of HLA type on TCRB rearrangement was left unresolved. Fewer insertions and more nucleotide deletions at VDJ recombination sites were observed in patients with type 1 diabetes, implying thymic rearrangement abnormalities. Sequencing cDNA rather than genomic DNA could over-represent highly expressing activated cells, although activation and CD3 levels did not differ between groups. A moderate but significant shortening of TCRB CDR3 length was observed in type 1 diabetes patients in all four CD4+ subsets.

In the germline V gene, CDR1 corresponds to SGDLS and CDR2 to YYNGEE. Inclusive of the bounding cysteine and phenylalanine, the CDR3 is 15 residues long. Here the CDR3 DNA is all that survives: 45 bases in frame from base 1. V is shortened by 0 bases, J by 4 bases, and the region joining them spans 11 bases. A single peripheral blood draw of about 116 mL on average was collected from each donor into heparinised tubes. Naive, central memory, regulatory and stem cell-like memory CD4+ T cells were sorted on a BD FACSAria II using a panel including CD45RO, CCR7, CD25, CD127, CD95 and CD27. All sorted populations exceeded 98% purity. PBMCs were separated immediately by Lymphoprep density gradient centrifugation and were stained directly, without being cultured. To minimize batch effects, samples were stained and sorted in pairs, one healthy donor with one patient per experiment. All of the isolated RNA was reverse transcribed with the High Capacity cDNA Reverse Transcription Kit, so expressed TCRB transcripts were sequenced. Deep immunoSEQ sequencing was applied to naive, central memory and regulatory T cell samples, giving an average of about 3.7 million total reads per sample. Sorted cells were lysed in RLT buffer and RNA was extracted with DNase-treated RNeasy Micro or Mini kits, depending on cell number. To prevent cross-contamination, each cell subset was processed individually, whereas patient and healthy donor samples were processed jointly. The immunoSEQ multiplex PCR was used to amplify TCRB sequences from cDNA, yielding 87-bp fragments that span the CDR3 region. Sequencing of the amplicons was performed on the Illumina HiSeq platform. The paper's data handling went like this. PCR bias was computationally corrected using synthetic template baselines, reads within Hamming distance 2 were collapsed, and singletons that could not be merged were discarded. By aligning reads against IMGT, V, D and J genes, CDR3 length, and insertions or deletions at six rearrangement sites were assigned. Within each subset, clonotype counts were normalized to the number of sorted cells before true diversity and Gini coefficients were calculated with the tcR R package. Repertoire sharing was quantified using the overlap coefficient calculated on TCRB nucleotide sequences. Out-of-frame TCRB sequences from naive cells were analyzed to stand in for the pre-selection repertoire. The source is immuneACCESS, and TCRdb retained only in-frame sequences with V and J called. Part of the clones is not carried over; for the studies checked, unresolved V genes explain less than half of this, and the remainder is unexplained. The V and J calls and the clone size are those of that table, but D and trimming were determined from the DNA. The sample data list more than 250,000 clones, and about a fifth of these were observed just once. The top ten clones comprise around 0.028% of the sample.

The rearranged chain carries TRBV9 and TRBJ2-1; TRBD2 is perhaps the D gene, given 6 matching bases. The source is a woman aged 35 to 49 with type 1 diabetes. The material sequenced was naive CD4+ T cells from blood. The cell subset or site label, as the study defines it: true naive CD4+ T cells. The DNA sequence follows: TGTGCCAGCAGCGTAGAACCCGGGAGATACAATGAGCAGTTCTTC. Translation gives CASSVEPGRYNEQFF.